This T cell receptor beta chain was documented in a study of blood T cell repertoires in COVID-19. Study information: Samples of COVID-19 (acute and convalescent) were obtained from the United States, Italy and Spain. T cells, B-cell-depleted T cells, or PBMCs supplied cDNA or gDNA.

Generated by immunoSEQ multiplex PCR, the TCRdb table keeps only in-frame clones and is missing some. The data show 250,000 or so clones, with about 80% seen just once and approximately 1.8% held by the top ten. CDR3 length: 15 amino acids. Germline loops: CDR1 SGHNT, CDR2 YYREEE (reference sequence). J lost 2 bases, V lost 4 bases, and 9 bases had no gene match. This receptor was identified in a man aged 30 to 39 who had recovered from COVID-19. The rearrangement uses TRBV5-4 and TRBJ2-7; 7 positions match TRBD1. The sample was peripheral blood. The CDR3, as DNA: TGTGCCAGCAGCCCCGCCGCGCAGGGGGCCTACGAGCAGTACTTC. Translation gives CASSPAAQGAYEQYF.